Shown below are 31 T cell receptor beta chains from a single sample sequenced in a study of PD-1 blockade in classical Hodgkin lymphoma. Sequencing used immunoSEQ multiplex PCR; TCRdb keeps in-frame clones, though not all of them. Here the sample spans 25,000 to 35,000 clones, around 78% being singletons. Patients all relapsed after autologous stem cell transplantation, and there was variation in brentuximab vedotin exposure. The material was peripheral blood mononuclear cells (PBMCs), obtained before the second cycle of nivolumab. Receptors originate from a human donor with classical Hodgkin lymphoma.

V gene TRBV27 combines with J gene TRBJ2-2; 7 bases align to TRBD2. The trim removed 8 bases at V and 7 bases at J, leaving 10 bases unmatched. The CDR3 totals 14 residues. CDR1 and CDR2 (germline): MNHEY, SMNVEV (reference sequence). The DNA of the CDR3 is TGTGCCAGCGTAGGGTGGGGCGGGAGCGGGGAGCTGTTTTTT. Translation: CASVGWGGSGELFF.

This clone was seen only once. This chain connects TRBV5-1 to TRBJ1-6; weak D call: TRBD1 (6 bases). Germline lookup yields CDR1 SGHRS and CDR2 YFSETQ. The CDR3 is 16 amino acids. Trimming took 1 base from V and 5 from J, leaving 13 bases between them. The CDR3 here is CASSLQGLGDNSPLHF. CDR3 sequence (DNA): TGCGCCAGCAGCTTGCAGGGGCTAGGTGATAATTCACCCCTCCACTTT.

The chain recombines TRBV7-9 with TRBJ2-2; D is unresolved. From germline, CDR1 is SEHNR and CDR2 FQNEAQ (reference sequence). CDR3 length equals 13 residues. V lost 4 bases to trimming and J lost 5 bases, with 8 bases between them. This chain's CDR3 is CASSSLRTGELFF. DNA of the CDR3: TGTGCCAGCAGCTCCTTGAGGACCGGGGAGCTGTTTTTT.

The chain uses TRBV19 and TRBJ1-3; no reliable D call. Trimming left V 7 bases short and J 0 bases short, with 19 bases between. The CDR3 has 17 residues. Germline-derived CDR1 and CDR2 are LNHDA and SQIVND (reference sequence). The CDR3 DNA sequence: TGTGCCAGTATGACTCTTCGGGGTCGAAGCTCTGGAAACACCATATATTTT. It codes for CASMTLRGRSSGNTIYF.

The J gene is TRBJ1-4, the V gene TRBV7-9; 12 nucleotides match TRBD1. This CDR3 spans 16 amino acids. Losses at the gene ends were 1 base for V and 8 bases for J; bases not matched to a gene: 5. CDR1 and CDR2 (germline): SEHNR, FQNEAQ (reference sequence). CDR3 protein: CASSLGGTGGGEKLFF. The CDR3, as DNA: TGTGCCAGCAGCTTAGGAGGGACAGGGGGCGGAGAAAAACTGTTTTTT.

This chain joins TRBV27 and TRBJ1-4; weak D call: TRBD1 (6 bases). Between the trimmed V and J ends, which lost 7 bases and 7 bases, there was a span of 13 bases. The CDR3 contains 13 residues. Per the germline V gene, CDR1 is MNHEY and CDR2 is SMNVEV (reference sequence). The CDR3 DNA reads as TGTGCCAGCACCCGGGGGGCTGGTGAAAAACTGTTTTTT. Amino acids: CASTRGAGEKLFF.

This clone was observed a single time. V usage is TRBV19 and J usage is TRBJ2-2; 8 nucleotides match TRBD1. The trim removed 5 bases at V and 6 bases at J, leaving 2 bases unmatched. The germline V gene has CDR1 LNHDA and CDR2 SQIVND (reference sequence). This CDR3 is 13 amino acids long. The CDR3 nucleotides read TGTGCCAGTAGTGTGACAGGGGCCGGGGAGCTGTTTTTT. It specifies CASSVTGAGELFF.

This clone was seen a few times. The rearrangement links TRBV2 to TRBJ1-1; TRBD1 agrees at 7 bases. Trimming at V came to 10 bases and at J to 7 bases, leaving 9 bases not matched to a gene. Germline-derived CDR1 and CDR2 are SNHLY and FYNNEI. The CDR3 runs 12 residues. CDR3 sequence reads: CATRQGPYEAFF. CDR3 DNA: TGTGCCACTAGACAGGGACCCTATGAAGCTTTCTTT.

V gene TRBV4-2 combines with J gene TRBJ2-7; TRBD2 matches 10 bases. The V and J ends lost 0 bases and 6 bases, in that order; junction bases with no gene match: 5. The CDR3 spans 15 residues. Germline V CDR1 and CDR2: LGHNA, YNFKEQ. CDR3 protein: CASSQDRTSGSEQYF. The CDR3 nucleotides read TGTGCCAGCAGCCAAGACCGGACTAGCGGCTCCGAGCAGTACTTC.

This clone is a singleton in its sample. This chain links TRBV7-9 with TRBJ2-7; maybe TRBD2 (5 bases). Germline V gene data show CDR1 as SEHNR and CDR2 as FQNEAQ (reference sequence). This CDR3 is 13 amino acids long. V was pared by 3 bases and J by 2 bases, with 8 bases between. In DNA, the CDR3 is TGTGCCAGCAGCTTCACCGGGGCCTACGAGCAGTACTTC. Translation: CASSFTGAYEQYF.

V gene TRBV28 combines with J gene TRBJ2-5, with D perhaps assigned TRBD1 or TRBD2 (6 bases each). In germline, CDR1 is MDHEN, CDR2 SYDVKM. CDR3 size: 14 residues. The V end was cut by 1 base, the J end by 5 bases, with 11 bases between. The CDR3 DNA is TGTGCCAGCAGTTTATCCGGGGGCGCGGAGACCCAGTACTTC. It specifies CASSLSGGAETQYF.

This chain uses TRBV5-6 with TRBJ1-2; a possible D gene is TRBD1 (5 bases). Deletions cut 2 bases from V and 8 bases from J, with 16 bases between. This CDR3 has 14 residues. Germline loops: CDR1 SGHDT, CDR2 YYEEEE. The CDR3 is CASSLPWGLQGYTF. The CDR3 DNA reads TGTGCCAGCAGCTTACCGTGGGGCCTCCAGGGCTACACCTTC.

The chain uses TRBV23-1 and TRBJ2-5; D remains ambiguous. TRBV23-1 is classed as an ORF, of uncertain function. The CDR3 is made up of 12 amino acids. The ends were cut back, 4 bases at V and 10 bases at J, with 13 bases in the middle. The CDR3 protein is CASSPTPKSQYF. The CDR3 DNA reads as TGCGCCAGCAGTCCCACCCCTAAGAGCCAGTACTTC.

The rearrangement links TRBV5-1 to TRBJ1-1; the match to TRBD1 covers 10 bases. The CDR3 loop spans 13 amino acids. The V and J ends lost 4 bases and 6 bases, in that order; junction bases with no gene match: 3. The germline gives CDR1 SGHRS, CDR2 YFSETQ. For the CDR3, the DNA is TGCGCCAGCAGCAAGACAGGGGGCCCTGAAGCTTTCTTT. Translated, it gives CASSKTGGPEAFF.

This clone has just a few counts. Written as DNA, the CDR3 is TGCGCCAGCAGCCAAGATAGACAGATCTACGCCTACACCTTC. It yields the protein CASSQDRQIYAYTF. J is TRBJ1-2 and V is TRBV4-3; D perhaps matches TRBD1 (5 bases). CDR1 and CDR2 from the germline V gene are LGHNA and YSLEER. V was cut by 0 bases and J by 10 bases, with 15 bases left in between. The CDR3 length is 14 residues.

The CDR3 bases are TGTGCCAGCTCCCGGCGCGCCGGGACAGGAGGGACCGGGGAGCTGTTTTTT. Its protein is CASSRRAGTGGTGELFF. The V and J genes are TRBV7-9 and TRBJ2-2, with 8 bases lining up with TRBD1. V shed 8 bases, J shed 5 bases, and the junction held 16 bases outside the gene matches. CDR3 length: 17 residues. Per germline, CDR1 SEHNR and CDR2 FQNEAQ (reference sequence).

V gene TRBV10-3 combines with J gene TRBJ2-1; 11 nucleotides match TRBD1. The V and J ends lost 7 bases and 6 bases, in that order; junction bases with no gene match: 5. This CDR3 contains 14 residues. Germline CDR1 reads ENHRY; CDR2 reads SYGVKD. The CDR3 spells CAITSGTGGNEQFF. The CDR3 DNA sequence: TGTGCCATCACCTCCGGGACAGGGGGCAATGAGCAGTTCTTC.

The chain combines TRBV18 with TRBJ2-1, with D possibly matching TRBD2 (5 bases). CDR3 length: 12 residues. The V end lost 1 base, the J end lost 8 bases, and 6 bases lay between the germline ends. Germline CDR1 KGHSH, CDR2 LQKENI. Here the CDR3 DNA reads TGTGCCAGCTCACCACGGGAGTATGAGCAGTTCTTC. Translation gives CASSPREYEQFF. Complete variable domain (other parts from reference TRBV18 and TRBJ2-1): NAGVMQNPRHLVRRRGQEARLRCSPMKGHSHVYWYRQLPEEGLKFMVYLQKENIIDESGMPKERFSAEFPKEGPSILRIQQVVRGDSAAYFCASSPREYEQFFGPGTRLTVL.

This chain links TRBV5-4 with TRBJ1-4; 10 bases line up with TRBD1. The CDR3 contains 15 residues. Looked up from germline, CDR1 is SGHNT and CDR2 is YYREEE (reference sequence). Trimming at V came to 4 bases and at J to 4 bases, leaving 4 bases not matched to a gene. CDR3 sequence (DNA): TGTGCCAGCAGCCGGGACAGGGGTTTTAATGAAAAACTGTTTTTT. Amino acid sequence: CASSRDRGFNEKLFF.

This clone was found once. This chain links TRBV7-2 with TRBJ1-2; D gene ambiguous. The V end lost 1 base, the J end lost 1 base, and 4 bases lay between the germline ends. Germline CDR1 reads SGHTA; CDR2 reads FQGNSA. This CDR3 is 13 amino acids long. CDR3 nucleotide sequence: TGTGCCAGCAGCTTAGGGGGTAACTATGGCTACACCTTC. This sequence encodes CASSLGGNYGYTF.

The chain combines TRBV11-3 with TRBJ1-1; no reliable D call. This CDR3 region has 13 residues. The germline V gene encodes CDR1 SGHNT and CDR2 YENEEA. V was clipped by 4 bases and J by 5 bases, with 11 bases between them. CDR3 in DNA: TGTGCCAGCAGCTACAATGGGGTTACTGAAGCTTTCTTT. Translating gives CASSYNGVTEAFF.

The chain recombines TRBV19 with TRBJ1-4, with 7 bases fitting TRBD1. V lost 3 bases and J lost 8; bases outside the gene matches: 3. The length of the CDR3 is 13 residues. The germline CDR1 and CDR2 sequences are LNHDA and SQIVND (reference sequence). The CDR3 spells CASSIPRGEKLFF. Written as DNA, the CDR3 is TGTGCCAGTAGTATCCCCAGGGGGGAAAAACTGTTTTTT.

The chain employs TRBV11-2 and TRBJ2-3; D ambiguous. The V and J ends lost 2 bases and 1 base respectively, with 7 bases between them. This CDR3 is 14 amino acids long. Germline CDR1 reads SGHAT; CDR2 reads FQNNGV. The CDR3 DNA follows: TGTGCCAGCAGCTTAATGGGTGGCACAGATACGCAGTATTTT. Its protein is CASSLMGGTDTQYF.

This chain connects TRBV6-6 to TRBJ1-1, with 7 bases lining up with TRBD1. This CDR3 contains 12 residues. From germline, CDR1 is MNHNY and CDR2 SVGAGI (reference sequence). The V and J ends lost 6 bases and 7 bases, in that order; junction bases with no gene match: 5. The CDR3 sequence: CASRTGKGEAFF. The CDR3 DNA reads TGTGCCAGCAGGACAGGGAAGGGTGAAGCTTTCTTT.

CDR3 sequence (DNA): TGTGCCAGCAGCCGGGACACTGAAGCTTTCTTT. This gives the protein CASSRDTEAFF. The chain uses TRBV6-6 and TRBJ1-1, with unresolved D. The CDR3 covers 11 residues. Trimming took off 6 bases at V and 3 bases at J, with 5 bases between the two ends. Germline V gives CDR1 MNHNY, CDR2 SVGAGI (reference sequence).

This clone has a single count. This chain joins TRBV4-3 and TRBJ2-7; perhaps TRBD2 as D (7 bases). V shed 0 bases and J shed 3 bases, with 12 bases lying between them. This CDR3 region has 15 residues. The germline CDR1 and CDR2 sequences are LGHNA and YSLEER. CDR3 DNA sequence: TGCGCCAGCAGCCAAGAAGGGGGGGGGTTCTACGAGCAGTACTTC. Its translation: CASSQEGGGFYEQYF.

This clone appeared a few times. The chain carries TRBV2 and TRBJ1-1; 11 bases agree with TRBD1. The germline CDR1 and CDR2 sequences are SNHLY and FYNNEI. J lost 4 bases, V lost 6 bases, and 13 bases had no gene match. The CDR3 is made up of 17 amino acids. The CDR3 reads CASRLETGTGGGTEAFF. CDR3 coding DNA: TGTGCCAGCAGACTTGAAACCGGGACAGGGGGTGGCACTGAAGCTTTCTTT.

The chain recombines TRBV9 with TRBJ1-1, with unresolved D. Trimming cost V 5 bases and J 4 bases, with 12 bases left between them. The CDR3 consists of 13 residues. CDR1 is SGDLS, CDR2 YYNGEE, per germline. DNA of the CDR3: TGTGCCAGCAGTGAAGGGCCCTCCACTGAAGCTTTCTTT. Its translation: CASSEGPSTEAFF.

The chain combines TRBV7-2 with TRBJ1-1; D remains ambiguous. V lost 1 base and J 8 bases, leaving 8 bases between the germline ends. CDR3 length: 12 amino acids. Per germline, CDR1 SGHTA and CDR2 FQGNSA. The CDR3, as DNA: TGTGCCAGCAGCTTAGGTAGGATAGAAGCTTTCTTT. Translating gives CASSLGRIEAFF.

In this sample, this clone turned up once. V is TRBV2 and J is TRBJ2-5; 8 positions agree with TRBD1. The CDR3 has 13 amino acids. Germline CDR1 and CDR2: SNHLY and FYNNEI. V was clipped by 8 bases and J by 5 bases; unmatched bases: 7. CDR3 bases: TGTGCCAGCGGACAGGGACACGTCGAGACCCAGTACTTC. Protein: CASGQGHVETQYF.

The chain is built from TRBV13 and TRBJ1-3, with D perhaps matching TRBD1 (6 bases). The CDR3 contains 16 residues. CDR1 is PRHDT and CDR2 is FYEKMQ in the germline V gene (reference sequence). The V end lost 2 bases, the J end lost 0 bases, and 11 bases lay between the germline ends. CDR3 sequence: CASSLPRDNSGNTIYF. The CDR3 DNA is TGTGCCAGCAGCTTACCCCGGGACAACTCTGGAAACACCATATATTTT.